This T cell receptor beta chain is from a study of cytomegalovirus exposure and HLA in healthy donors. PCR was performed using 60 Vbeta and 13 Jbeta primers. Profiled with immunoSEQ multiplex PCR; TCRdb holds only in-frame clones, not every one. This table holds about 35,000 clones, 75% to 90% found once. What was sequenced was PBMCs. The sequence came from a male donor in good health and CMV-seronegative.

The CDR3 nucleotides read TGTGCCAGCAGCTTGGGCGGGACGGGTTATGAAAAACTGTTTTTT. Protein: CASSLGGTGYEKLFF. The rearrangement links TRBV5-4 to TRBJ1-4; possibly TRBD1 for D (5 bases). This CDR3 has 15 residues. Germline CDR1 and CDR2: SGHNT and YYREEE (reference sequence). Trimming cost V 0 bases and J 6 bases, with 12 bases left between them.